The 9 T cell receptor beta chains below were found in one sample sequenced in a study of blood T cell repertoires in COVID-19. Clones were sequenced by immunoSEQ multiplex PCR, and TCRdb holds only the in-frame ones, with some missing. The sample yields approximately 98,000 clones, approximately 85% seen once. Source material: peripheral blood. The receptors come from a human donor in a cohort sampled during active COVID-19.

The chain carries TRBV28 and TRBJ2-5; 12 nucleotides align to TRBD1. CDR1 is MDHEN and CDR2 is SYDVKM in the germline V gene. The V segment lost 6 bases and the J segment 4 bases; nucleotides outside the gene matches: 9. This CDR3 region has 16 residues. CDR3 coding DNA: TGTGCCAGCAGCCCCCGGGACAGGGGGCCTCTAGAGACCCAGTACTTC. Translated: CASSPRDRGPLETQYF.

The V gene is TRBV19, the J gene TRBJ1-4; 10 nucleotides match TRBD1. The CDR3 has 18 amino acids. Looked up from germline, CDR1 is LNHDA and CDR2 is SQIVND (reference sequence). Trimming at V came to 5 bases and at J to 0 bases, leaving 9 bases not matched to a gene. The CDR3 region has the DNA TGTGCCAGTAGTCCGTCGGGACAGGGGATTACAACTAATGAAAAACTGTTTTTT. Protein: CASSPSGQGITTNEKLFF.

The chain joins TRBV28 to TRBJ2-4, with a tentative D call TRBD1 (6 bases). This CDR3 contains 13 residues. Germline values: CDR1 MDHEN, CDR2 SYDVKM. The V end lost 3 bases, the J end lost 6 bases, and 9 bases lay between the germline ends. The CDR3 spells CASSFSDRNIQYF. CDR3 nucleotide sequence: TGTGCCAGCAGTTTCTCGGACAGAAACATTCAGTACTTC.

CDR3 amino acids: CASSGGAGGQETQYF. CDR3 nucleotide sequence: TGCGCCAGCAGTGGAGGGGCGGGAGGTCAAGAGACCCAGTACTTC. The chain joins TRBV4-1 to TRBJ2-5, with 8 bases identical to TRBD2. The CDR3 runs 15 residues. Germline values: CDR1 MGHRA, CDR2 YSYEKL. The junction had 8 bases not matched to a gene; V was cut back by 6 bases and J by 2 bases.

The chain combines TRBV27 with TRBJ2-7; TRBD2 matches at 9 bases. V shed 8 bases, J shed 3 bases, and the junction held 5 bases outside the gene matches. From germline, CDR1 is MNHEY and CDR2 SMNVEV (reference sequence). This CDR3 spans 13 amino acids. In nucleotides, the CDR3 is TGTGCCAGCGGATTAGCGGGAGACTACGAGCAGTACTTC. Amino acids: CASGLAGDYEQYF.

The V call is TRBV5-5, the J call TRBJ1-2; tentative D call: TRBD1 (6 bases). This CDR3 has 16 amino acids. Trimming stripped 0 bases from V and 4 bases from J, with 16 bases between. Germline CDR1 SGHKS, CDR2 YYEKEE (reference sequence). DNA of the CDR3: TGTGCCAGCAGCTTGGGTGGGGGCGGAGAGGTCTATGGCTACACCTTC. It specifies CASSLGGGGEVYGYTF.

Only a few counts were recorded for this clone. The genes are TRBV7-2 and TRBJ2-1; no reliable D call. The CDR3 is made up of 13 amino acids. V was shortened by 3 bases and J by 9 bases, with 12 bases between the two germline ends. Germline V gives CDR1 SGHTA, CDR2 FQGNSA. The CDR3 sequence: CASSFLPVGEQFF. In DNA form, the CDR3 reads TGTGCCAGCAGCTTCCTCCCGGTTGGTGAGCAGTTCTTC. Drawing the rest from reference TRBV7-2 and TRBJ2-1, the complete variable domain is GAGVSQSPSNKVTEKGKDVELRCDPISGHTALYWYRQSLGQGLEFLIYFQGNSAPDKSGLPSDRFSAERTGGSVSTLTIQRTQQEDSAVYLCASSFLPVGEQFFGPGTRLTVL.

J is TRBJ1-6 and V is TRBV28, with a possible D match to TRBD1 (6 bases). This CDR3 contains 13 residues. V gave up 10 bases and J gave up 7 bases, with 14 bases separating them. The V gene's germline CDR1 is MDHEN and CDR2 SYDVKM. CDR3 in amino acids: CATRKDSNSPLHF. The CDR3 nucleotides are TGTGCCACCAGAAAGGACAGCAATTCACCCCTCCACTTT.

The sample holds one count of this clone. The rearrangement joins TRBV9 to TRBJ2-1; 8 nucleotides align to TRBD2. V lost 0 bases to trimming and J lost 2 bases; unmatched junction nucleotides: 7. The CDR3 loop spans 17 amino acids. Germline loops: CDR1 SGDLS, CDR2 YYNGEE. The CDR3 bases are TGTGCCAGCAGCGTAGCCTCATCAGCGGGAGCCTACAATGAGCAGTTCTTC. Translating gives CASSVASSAGAYNEQFF.